This TCR beta chain was identified in a study of blood T cell repertoires in COVID-19. At the level of the study: Whether acute or convalescent, the COVID-19 samples came from the United States, Italy and Spain. The analysed material was cDNA or gDNA that came from T cells, B-cell-depleted T cells, or PBMCs.

Study processing details: Reference gene primers were amplified, and this amplification served to estimate nucleated cell counts. TCRdb's table, derived via immunoSEQ multiplex PCR, lists solely in-frame clones and lacks some. Clone size and the V and J calls come from that table; the DNA yielded D and trimming. This table has over 30,000 clones, roughly nine tenths appearing once. Germline CDR1 reads SGHVS; CDR2 reads FNYEAQ. V lost 5 bases, J lost 2 bases, and 9 bases stayed unmatched. CDR3 length: 18 residues. The V call is TRBV7-6, the J call TRBJ2-6, with 10 bases lining up with TRBD1. The sequence derives from an elderly woman with active or convalescent COVID-19. Material: peripheral blood. Written as DNA, the CDR3 is TGTGCCAGCAGCGCCCGGGACAGGGGAAATCCTGGGGCCAACGTCCTGACTTTC. Its translation: CASSARDRGNPGANVLTF.